The following is a TCR beta chain sequence with its context. Its cognate antigen is unknown. Assay: immunoSEQ multiplex PCR; the TCRdb copy retains only in-frame clones and omits some. The data show roughly 96,000 clones, with around 87% seen just once and less than 3% held by the top ten. This specimen belongs to a study of T cell responses to AZD1222 COVID-19 vaccine. General study findings and limits: Dominant at 160-218 and 743-854, vaccine-associated CD4 TCRs also spanned spike.

This receptor was taken from an adult in good health. The input for sequencing was peripheral blood, taken on day 0 of AZD1222 vaccination.

CDR3: CASSIFTGTGYLANSNQPQHF. The CDR3 DNA follows: TGTGCCAGTAGTATATTTACAGGGACAGGGTATCTCGCAAATAGCAATCAGCCCCAGCATTTT. This chain uses TRBV19 with TRBJ1-5, with 9 bases that match TRBD1. The CDR3 loop spans 21 amino acids. CDR1 and CDR2 (germline): LNHDA, SQIVND (reference sequence). J was trimmed by 0 bases and V by 2 bases; bases with no gene match: 17.